This T cell receptor beta chain emerged from a study of cytomegalovirus exposure and HLA in healthy donors. The study ran its PCR with 60 Vbeta and 13 Jbeta primers. Produced via immunoSEQ multiplex PCR; TCRdb's table is partial and in-frame only. The table has some 130,000 clones, roughly three quarters seen once. This clone was seen only a few times. Trimming at V came to 6 bases and at J to 9 bases, leaving 8 bases not matched to a gene. The germline V gene has CDR1 MGHDK and CDR2 SYGVNS. This CDR3 has 13 amino acids. The J gene is TRBJ1-5, the V gene TRBV25-1, with 7 bases identical to TRBD1. The TCR sequence derives from a woman between 18 and 29 years old in good health and CMV-seronegative. The source material was PBMCs. The chain's CDR3 is CASSRGTPGPQHF. For the CDR3, the DNA is TGTGCCAGCAGCAGGGGGACCCCAGGGCCCCAGCATTTT. The full variable domain, its missing parts supplied by reference TRBV25-1 and TRBJ1-5, is EADIYQTPRYLVIGTGKKITLECSQTMGHDKMYWYQQDPGMELHLIHYSYGVNSTEKGDLSSESTVSRIRTEHFPLTLESARPSHTSQYLCASSRGTPGPQHFGDGTRLSIL.